Listed here are 20 T cell receptor beta chains from one sample, sequenced in a study of blood T cell repertoires in COVID-19 (dated by TCRdb to the early 2020s). The library relied on the immunoSEQ multiplex PCR assay. This immuneACCESS table, as held by TCRdb, lists in-frame sequences with V and J called but not all clones. Of the missing ones, under half trace to an unresolved V gene in checked studies; the others have no known cause. The sample records about 280,000 clones, over 75% of which are singletons. In total, the top ten clones hold just under 9.5% of the sample. The source material was peripheral blood. Receptor source: a man aged 18-30 years with active or convalescent COVID-19.

This clone has just one count. The J gene is TRBJ1-1, the V gene TRBV5-1; 9 bases map to TRBD1. Losses at the gene ends were 1 base for V and 3 bases for J; bases not matched to a gene: 7. Germline-derived CDR1 and CDR2 are SGHRS and YFSETQ. The CDR3 runs 16 residues. Here the CDR3 reads CASSLRKDRGDTEAFF. The CDR3 bases are TGCGCCAGCAGCTTGAGAAAGGACAGGGGAGACACTGAAGCTTTCTTT.

The chain uses TRBV19 and TRBJ2-5; 9 nucleotides align to TRBD1. CDR1 and CDR2 (germline): LNHDA, SQIVND (reference sequence). This CDR3 is 18 amino acids long. The ends lost 3 bases at V and 1 base at J; junction bases unmatched: 12. CDR3 coding DNA: TGTGCCAGTAGTATCTTAGGGACCGGGACAGGGCTCCAAGAGACCCAGTACTTC. Residues: CASSILGTGTGLQETQYF.

This clone was seen only a few times. The chain recombines TRBV7-9 with TRBJ2-1, with a weak D call TRBD1 (7 bases). This CDR3 has 15 residues. Germline values: CDR1 SEHNR, CDR2 FQNEAQ (reference sequence). V lost 5 bases, J lost 4 bases, and 15 bases lay in between. The CDR3 sequence is CASSRAGGRYNEQFF. Written as DNA, the CDR3 is TGTGCCAGCAGCCGAGCAGGGGGGCGATACAATGAGCAGTTCTTC.

This clone appeared once. The V gene is TRBV2, the J gene TRBJ1-5; D gene ambiguous. Trimming stripped 6 bases from V and 0 bases from J, with 6 bases between. Germline assignment: CDR1 SNHLY and CDR2 FYNNEI. The CDR3 loop spans 13 amino acids. The CDR3 coding sequence is TGTGCCAGCAGGTATTATAGCAATCAGCCCCAGCATTTT. Protein: CASRYYSNQPQHF.

This chain connects TRBV6-4 to TRBJ2-1; TRBD2 matches at 12 bases. This CDR3 spans 14 amino acids. Germline V lookup: CDR1 MRHNA, CDR2 SNTAGT. With V trimmed by 10 bases and J by 7 bases, 8 bases remained unmatched. CDR3 protein: CATSGLAGGNEQFF. The CDR3 nucleotides are TGTGCCACCTCTGGGCTAGCGGGGGGGAATGAGCAGTTCTTC.

The chain links TRBV7-2 to TRBJ2-3, with a tentative D call TRBD2 (5 bases). The V end was cut by 1 base, the J end by 1 base, with 9 bases between. This CDR3 spans 15 amino acids. Germline CDR1 is SGHTA and CDR2 is FQGNSA. The CDR3 DNA is TGTGCCAGCAGCTTAGGGAGGCGGGGCACAGATACGCAGTATTTT. Protein product: CASSLGRRGTDTQYF.

This clone was seen only a few times. The chain links TRBV19 to TRBJ1-1, with D possibly TRBD1 on 6 matching bases. This CDR3 spans 13 amino acids. Trimming removed 10 bases at V and 1 base at J, with 13 bases between. Per the germline V gene, CDR1 is LNHDA and CDR2 is SQIVND (reference sequence). The CDR3 region has the DNA TGTGCCACCCAATACAGGGAGAACACTGAAGCTTTCTTT. Translation gives CATQYRENTEAFF.

This chain links TRBV4-1 with TRBJ2-3; D gene uncertain. CDR1 and CDR2 (germline): MGHRA, YSYEKL. The CDR3 covers 13 residues. V dropped 4 bases and J dropped 6 bases, with 11 bases sitting between them. The CDR3 bases are TGCGCCAGCAGCCCTCAACAGCCGGATACGCAGTATTTT. Encoded protein: CASSPQQPDTQYF.

This chain joins TRBV7-2 and TRBJ1-6; maybe TRBD1 (6 bases). The CDR3 spans 15 residues. Looked up from germline, CDR1 is SGHTA and CDR2 is FQGNSA. The ends were cut back, 10 bases at V and 4 bases at J, with 17 bases in the middle. For the CDR3, the DNA is TGTGCCACTGCCCCCCTACAGGGATATAATTCACCCCTCCACTTT. Its translation is CATAPLQGYNSPLHF.

The chain carries TRBV6-5 and TRBJ1-1; no firm D call. Trimming stripped 4 bases from V and 4 bases from J, with 10 bases between. Germline V CDR1 and CDR2: MNHEY, SVGAGI. This CDR3 has 13 amino acids. For the CDR3, the DNA is TGTGCCAGCAGTTCGGGAAGAGTCACTGAAGCTTTCTTT. Its translation is CASSSGRVTEAFF.

The chain combines TRBV11-2 with TRBJ2-1, with D possibly matching TRBD1 (6 bases). This CDR3 is 16 amino acids long. V lost 2 bases and J lost 2, with 13 bases in between. Germline V lookup: CDR1 SGHAT, CDR2 FQNNGV. CDR3: CASSLKAGVTYNEQFF. The CDR3 DNA follows: TGTGCCAGCAGCTTAAAGGCAGGGGTCACCTACAATGAGCAGTTCTTC.

J is TRBJ2-2 and V is TRBV7-9; TRBD2 aligns across 15 bases. Germline-derived CDR1 and CDR2 are SEHNR and FQNEAQ (reference sequence). CDR3 length: 17 residues. Trimming removed 5 bases from V and 5 bases from J; junction bases left unmatched: 6. Here the CDR3 reads CASSPPGLAGGTGELFF. The CDR3 DNA sequence: TGTGCCAGCAGCCCACCGGGACTAGCGGGGGGAACCGGGGAGCTGTTTTTT. Full variable domain (rest looked up from reference TRBV7-9 and TRBJ2-2): DTGVSQNPRHKITKRGQNVTFRCDPISEHNRLYWYRQTLGQGPEFLTYFQNEAQLEKSRLLSDRFSAERPKGSFSTLEIQRTEQGDSAMYLCASSPPGLAGGTGELFFGEGSRLTVL.

The V gene is TRBV6-6, the J gene TRBJ1-2; 9 bases are shared with TRBD1. The CDR3 spans 12 residues. Looked up from germline, CDR1 is MNHNY and CDR2 is SVGAGI (reference sequence). With V trimmed by 5 bases and J by 7 bases, 2 bases remained unmatched. This CDR3 is CASSGQGIGYTF. CDR3 DNA sequence: TGTGCCAGCAGTGGACAGGGGATTGGCTACACCTTC.

This clone has just a few counts. The V gene is TRBV10-2, the J gene TRBJ1-3; TRBD1 aligns across 7 bases. V was pared by 4 bases and J by 2 bases, with 8 bases of the junction left unmatched. CDR1 WSHSY and CDR2 SAAADI come from the germline V gene. This CDR3 region has 16 residues. The CDR3 region is CASSVRGPGTGNTIYF. The CDR3 DNA reads TGCGCCAGCAGTGTAAGGGGGCCAGGGACTGGAAACACCATATATTTT.

This clone showed up just once. The chain has TRBV5-6 and TRBJ1-1; D might be TRBD1 (5 bases). The V and J ends lost 4 bases and 10 bases respectively, with 20 bases between them. The CDR3 loop spans 14 amino acids. CDR1 SGHDT and CDR2 YYEEEE come from the germline V gene. CDR3 coding DNA: TGTGCCAGCAGCCTCGGACGTGGAGGGGTCCGAGCTTTCTTT. Translation gives CASSLGRGGVRAFF.

The chain carries TRBV9 and TRBJ2-2, with 10 bases lining up with TRBD1. Germline loops: CDR1 SGDLS, CDR2 YYNGEE. The junction had 3 bases not matched to a gene; V was cut back by 3 bases and J by 7 bases. This CDR3 is 14 amino acids long. The CDR3 DNA reads as TGTGCCAGCAGCGGGGGACAGGGGCGCGGGGAGCTGTTTTTT. The encoded protein is CASSGGQGRGELFF.

This chain joins TRBV5-5 and TRBJ1-5; TRBD1 aligns across 11 bases. Trimming cost V 4 bases and J 2 bases; bases outside gene matches: 5. Germline CDR1 is SGHKS and CDR2 is YYEKEE (reference sequence). This CDR3 region has 16 residues. This CDR3 is CASSRGQGGGNQPQHF. The CDR3 nucleotides are TGTGCCAGCAGCAGGGGACAGGGGGGTGGCAATCAGCCCCAGCATTTT.

V gene TRBV7-2 combines with J gene TRBJ2-3; 10 nucleotides agree with TRBD2. Trimming at V came to 3 bases and at J to 3 bases, leaving 0 bases not matched to a gene. Per the germline V gene, CDR1 is SGHTA and CDR2 is FQGNSA. The CDR3 contains 14 residues. CDR3 nucleotides: TGTGCCAGCAGCTTGGGACTAGCGACAGATACGCAGTATTTT. Protein product: CASSLGLATDTQYF.

CDR3 amino acids: CASSIGVSPSGANVLTF. DNA for the CDR3: TGTGCCAGTAGTATAGGTGTATCTCCCTCTGGGGCCAACGTCCTGACTTTC. The chain uses TRBV19 and TRBJ2-6, with unresolved D. The CDR3 runs 17 residues. The germline V gene encodes CDR1 LNHDA and CDR2 SQIVND (reference sequence). The ends were cut back, 1 base at V and 0 bases at J, with 10 bases in the middle.

The gene calls are TRBV24-1 and TRBJ2-7, with TRBD2 as a possible D gene (5 bases). The CDR3 extends over 14 amino acids. The V end lost 6 bases, the J end lost 3 bases, and 14 bases lay between the germline ends. CDR1 and CDR2 (germline): KGHDR, SFDVKD. The CDR3 DNA sequence: TGTGCCACCAGTCGAGGGCCTTCGTACTACGAGCAGTACTTC. Encoded protein: CATSRGPSYYEQYF.